A few counts support the clone carrying this TCR beta chain. Its antigen is still unknown. The read ends 3 residues early relative to the CDR3; the germline J gene fills the gap. The data originate from a study of T cell clonality in common variable immunodeficiency. Regarding the study as a whole: Fewer TCRbeta clones were shared among CVID subjects than controls.

CDR1 and CDR2 (germline): LNHDA, SQIVND (reference sequence). The CDR3 is made up of 16 amino acids. Sequenced by immunoSEQ multiplex PCR; TCRdb stores in-frame clones only, minus some. Recorded here are approximately 42,000 clones, none singletons. This clonotype was obtained from a person between 18 and 69 years old in good health. V gene TRBV19 combines with J gene TRBJ1-5; 11 bases are shared with TRBD1. The sample taken for sequencing was peripheral blood mononuclear cells. The CDR3 here is CASSTGTGGSTDPQHF. The part of the CDR3 DNA that was read is TGTGCCAGTAGTACCGGGACAGGGGGAAGCACAGATCCC.